The 30 T cell receptor beta chains below were found in one sample sequenced in a study of blood T cell repertoires in COVID-19. Here immunoSEQ multiplex PCR was the method, and the copy in TCRdb shows in-frame clones only, minus some. The repertoire holds around 6,700 clones, with roughly 86% as singletons. Input material: peripheral blood. Receptors originate from a human donor in a cohort sampled during active COVID-19.

V and J are TRBV7-2 and TRBJ1-4; 8 nucleotides line up with TRBD1. Trimming took 2 bases from V and 5 from J; bases not matched to a gene: 10. The V gene's germline CDR1 is SGHTA and CDR2 FQGNSA. The CDR3 is 17 residues long. The DNA for the CDR3 is TGTGCCAGCAGCTTACCCGACAGGGGCGCGGAAAATGAAAAACTGTTTTTT. Translating gives CASSLPDRGAENEKLFF.

The chain is built from TRBV19 and TRBJ2-2; TRBD1 matches at 9 bases. After removal of 4 bases from V and 6 bases from J, the junction contained 12 bases not matched to a gene. Germline-derived CDR1 and CDR2 are LNHDA and SQIVND (reference sequence). CDR3 length: 17 amino acids. CDR3 DNA: TGTGCCAGTAGTACCGGGGACAGGGCGAGAGGTGCCGGGGAGCTGTTTTTT. Its protein is CASSTGDRARGAGELFF.

V gene TRBV4-3 combines with J gene TRBJ2-7; weak D call: TRBD1 (5 bases). Germline values: CDR1 LGHNA, CDR2 YSLEER. The CDR3 length is 17 residues. V shed 0 bases and J shed 0 bases, with 15 bases lying between them. The CDR3 DNA sequence: TGCGCCAGCAGCCAAGATGGCTGGGGCGTCAGCTCCTACGAGCAGTACTTC. Translated, it gives CASSQDGWGVSSYEQYF.

The chain carries TRBV11-2 and TRBJ2-7, with a tentative D call TRBD1 (6 bases). CDR3 length: 15 amino acids. CDR1 SGHAT and CDR2 FQNNGV come from the germline V gene. The germline V and J ends were trimmed by 1 base and 3 bases, with 13 bases remaining between them. The CDR3 nucleotides are TGTGCCAGCAGCTTAGTGAGGGGGTATAGCTACGAGCAGTACTTC. Protein: CASSLVRGYSYEQYF.

The chain has TRBV7-2 and TRBJ1-4; tentatively, D is TRBD1 (6 bases). The CDR3 has 15 residues. The germline V gene encodes CDR1 SGHTA and CDR2 FQGNSA. The germline V and J ends were trimmed by 4 bases and 3 bases, with 12 bases remaining between them. This chain's CDR3 is CASSSSGAPNEKLFF. CDR3 in DNA: TGTGCCAGCAGCTCGTCAGGGGCGCCTAATGAAAAACTGTTTTTT.

The chain joins TRBV6-2 or TRBV6-3 to TRBJ2-2; 10 bases align to TRBD2. The CDR3 is 15 residues long. Looked up from germline, CDR1 is MNHEY and CDR2 is SVGEGT. Trimming removed 5 bases from V and 8 bases from J; junction bases left unmatched: 8. The CDR3 protein is CASSQLAGASGELFF. DNA for the CDR3: TGTGCCAGCAGTCAGCTAGCGGGAGCTTCAGGGGAGCTGTTTTTT.

The chain has TRBV9 and TRBJ2-3; D ambiguous. CDR1 SGDLS and CDR2 YYNGEE come from the germline V gene. V was cut by 0 bases and J by 0 bases, with 11 bases left in between. The CDR3 contains 16 residues. CDR3 in amino acids: CASSVVPTLSTDTQYF. The CDR3 coding sequence is TGTGCCAGCAGCGTAGTTCCTACTTTAAGCACAGATACGCAGTATTTT.

The genes are TRBV11-2 and TRBJ2-1, with 9 bases matching TRBD1. CDR1 SGHAT and CDR2 FQNNGV come from the germline V gene. The CDR3 sequence is 15 residues long. The V and J ends lost 4 bases and 4 bases, in that order; junction bases with no gene match: 5. The CDR3 DNA reads TGTGCCAGCAGCTCCGGACAGGGGTTTTACAATGAGCAGTTCTTC. Translating it yields CASSSGQGFYNEQFF.

The CDR3 loop reads CASSHLRRGPNEQFF. Written as DNA, the CDR3 is TGTGCCAGCAGCCATCTACGGAGGGGGCCCAATGAGCAGTTCTTC. The V and J genes are TRBV14 and TRBJ2-1; D perhaps matches TRBD1 (7 bases). Germline V gene data show CDR1 as SGHDN and CDR2 as FVKESK. The CDR3 contains 15 residues. V lost 3 bases, J lost 6 bases, and 15 bases lay in between.

The chain employs TRBV7-3 and TRBJ2-7, with D possibly being TRBD2 (6 bases). The V end was cut by 2 bases, the J end by 6 bases, with 11 bases between. This CDR3 region has 13 residues. Germline-derived CDR1 and CDR2 are SGHTA and FQGTGA. CDR3 loop: CASSLVMGGEQYF. The CDR3 region has the DNA TGTGCCAGCAGCTTAGTAATGGGAGGCGAGCAGTACTTC.

This rearrangement joins TRBV9 to TRBJ2-7; D ambiguous. The CDR3 runs 15 residues. Germline values: CDR1 SGDLS, CDR2 YYNGEE. Trimming left V 0 bases short and J 3 bases short, with 13 bases between. CDR3 sequence: CASSVDVGAGYEQYF. The CDR3 coding sequence is TGTGCCAGCAGCGTAGACGTGGGCGCCGGCTACGAGCAGTACTTC.

The chain uses TRBV6-6 and TRBJ2-5, with D maybe TRBD2 (6 bases). Germline-derived CDR1 and CDR2 are MNHNY and SVGAGI (reference sequence). The CDR3 spans 15 residues. The ends were cut back, 6 bases at V and 5 bases at J, with 19 bases in the middle. CDR3 sequence reads: CASRGRLDLGETQYF. CDR3 bases: TGTGCCAGCAGAGGGAGGCTAGACCTTGGGGAGACCCAGTACTTC.

This chain uses TRBV7-2 with TRBJ1-1; maybe TRBD1 (5 bases). Per the germline V gene, CDR1 is SGHTA and CDR2 is FQGNSA. The CDR3 spans 13 residues. V was cut by 6 bases and J by 4 bases, with 12 bases left in between. CDR3 in amino acids: CASRQYGGTEAFF. The DNA for the CDR3 is TGTGCCAGCAGGCAATACGGGGGCACTGAAGCTTTCTTT.

The CDR3 loop reads CASSPQYEAFF. The CDR3 DNA reads as TGTGCCAGCTCACCACAATATGAAGCTTTCTTT. This chain joins TRBV18 and TRBJ1-1; D not resolved. Trimming took 1 base from V and 7 from J, leaving 4 bases between them. The CDR3 extends over 11 amino acids. Per germline, CDR1 KGHSH and CDR2 LQKENI. The full variable domain, in which reference TRBV18 and TRBJ1-1 provide the parts outside the CDR3, is NAGVMQNPRHLVRRRGQEARLRCSPMKGHSHVYWYRQLPEEGLKFMVYLQKENIIDESGMPKERFSAEFPKEGPSILRIQQVVRGDSAAYFCASSPQYEAFFGQGTRLTVV.

By share, this clone ranks as medium-sized. This chain connects TRBV7-2 to TRBJ2-7; D possibly corresponds to TRBD2 (6 bases). Germline V CDR1 and CDR2: SGHTA, FQGNSA. The ends were cut back, 1 base at V and 2 bases at J, with 12 bases in the middle. CDR3 length equals 15 residues. DNA for the CDR3: TGTGCCAGCAGCTTAGGTGGGGGGATCGCCTACGAGCAGTACTTC. This encodes CASSLGGGIAYEQYF.

The chain has TRBV7-6 and TRBJ2-5; possible D gene TRBD2, 6 bases. The V gene's germline CDR1 is SGHVS and CDR2 FNYEAQ. V was clipped by 1 base and J by 0 bases, with 9 bases between them. CDR3 length: 15 residues. The chain's CDR3 is CASSLVAGNQETQYF. Here the CDR3 DNA reads TGTGCCAGCAGCTTAGTGGCGGGGAACCAAGAGACCCAGTACTTC.

This chain uses TRBV13 with TRBJ2-5; 10 bases fit TRBD2. Trimming took 5 bases from V and 4 from J; bases not matched to a gene: 16. The CDR3 is 18 residues long. The germline CDR1 and CDR2 sequences are PRHDT and FYEKMQ (reference sequence). The CDR3 sequence: CASSPLRSGRARGETQYF. CDR3 in DNA: TGTGCCAGCAGCCCTCTAAGAAGCGGGAGGGCCCGGGGAGAGACCCAGTACTTC.

This rearrangement joins TRBV5-6 to TRBJ2-2; perhaps TRBD1 as D (6 bases). Trimming cost V 0 bases and J 0 bases, with 9 bases left between them. The CDR3 loop spans 16 amino acids. Germline V CDR1 and CDR2: SGHDT, YYEEEE. CDR3 nucleotide sequence: TGTGCCAGCAGCTTGGTGGGACAAACGAACACCGGGGAGCTGTTTTTT. Its translation: CASSLVGQTNTGELFF.

The gene calls are TRBV19 and TRBJ2-2; D is undetermined. Germline V gives CDR1 LNHDA, CDR2 SQIVND (reference sequence). V lost 3 bases and J 6 bases, leaving 5 bases between the germline ends. This CDR3 spans 12 amino acids. The CDR3 DNA is TGTGCCAGTAGTATTATCCCCGGGGAGCTGTTTTTT. This sequence encodes CASSIIPGELFF. Full variable domain (missing parts from reference TRBV19 and TRBJ2-2): DGGITQSPKYLFRKEGQNVTLSCEQNLNHDAMYWYRQDPGQGLRLIYYSQIVNDFQKGDIAEGYSVSREKKESFPLTVTSAQKNPTAFYLCASSIIPGELFFGEGSRLTVL.

Sample share makes this clone large. The rearrangement joins TRBV9 to TRBJ2-5, with 8 bases identical to TRBD2. Germline V gene lookup returns CDR1 SGDLS and CDR2 YYNGEE. The ends lost 4 bases at V and 2 bases at J; junction bases unmatched: 13. The length of the CDR3 is 17 residues. CDR3 sequence (DNA): TGTGCCAGCAGCCCCCGCCGGGGGGGACCACTTCAAGAGACCCAGTACTTC. Translating gives CASSPRRGGPLQETQYF. The full variable domain, with the rest looked up from reference TRBV9 and TRBJ2-5, is DSGVTQTPKHLITATGQRVTLRCSPRSGDLSVYWYQQSLDQGLQFLIQYYNGEERAKGNILERFSAQQFPDLHSELNLSSLELGDSALYFCASSPRRGGPLQETQYFGPGTRLLVL.

The CDR3 nucleotides are TGTGCCAGCAGCCTCACGGGGACCGGGGAGCTGTTTTTT. Protein sequence: CASSLTGTGELFF. The genes are TRBV12-3 or TRBV12-4 and TRBJ2-2, with a possible D match to TRBD2 (5 bases). This CDR3 spans 13 amino acids. The V gene lost 6 bases and the J gene lost 5 bases, with 10 bases spanning the gap.

V usage is TRBV29-1 and J usage is TRBJ1-1; the D is unclear. CDR1 is SQVTM and CDR2 is ANQGSEA in the germline V gene. Trimming removed 3 bases from V and 8 bases from J, with 19 bases in between. This CDR3 has 14 amino acids. CDR3 amino acids: CSVDGQALGREAFF. Here the CDR3 DNA reads TGCAGCGTTGATGGGCAGGCCCTTGGGCGCGAAGCTTTCTTT.

The DNA of the CDR3 is TGTGCCAGCAGCTTACAAGGGGGTCTGGGTGGCTACACCTTC. Amino acids: CASSLQGGLGGYTF. The chain couples TRBV11-2 to TRBJ1-2; TRBD1 might be the D (6 bases). CDR3 length equals 14 residues. From germline, CDR1 is SGHAT and CDR2 FQNNGV. With 2 bases removed from V and 7 bases from J, the gap between germline ends came to 14 bases.

This chain connects TRBV7-9 to TRBJ2-7; D possibly corresponds to TRBD2 (6 bases). V gave up 0 bases and J gave up 6 bases, with 12 bases separating them. The germline CDR1 and CDR2 sequences are SEHNR and FQNEAQ (reference sequence). This CDR3 spans 14 amino acids. CDR3 bases: TGTGCCAGCAGCTTAGCGGCGGGGTTGGGCGAGCAGTACTTC. Amino acids: CASSLAAGLGEQYF. The whole variable domain, remainder taken from reference TRBV7-9 and TRBJ2-7, is DTGVSQNPRHKITKRGQNVTFRCDPISEHNRLYWYRQTLGQGPEFLTYFQNEAQLEKSRLLSDRFSAERPKGSFSTLEIQRTEQGDSAMYLCASSLAAGLGEQYFGPGTRLTVT.

The genes are TRBV19 and TRBJ2-7, with 11 nucleotides matching TRBD1. This CDR3 is built from 16 residues. Germline V CDR1 and CDR2: LNHDA, SQIVND (reference sequence). Losses at the gene ends were 4 bases for V and 3 bases for J; bases not matched to a gene: 8. The CDR3 region has the DNA TGTGCCAGTAGTACAGACCCGGGACAGGGGGGCTACGAGCAGTACTTC. It yields the protein CASSTDPGQGGYEQYF.

The V and J genes are TRBV7-8 and TRBJ2-5, with 10 nucleotides matching TRBD1. V lost 5 bases to trimming and J lost 5 bases; unmatched junction nucleotides: 8. Per the germline V gene, CDR1 is SGHVS and CDR2 is FQNEAQ. The CDR3 totals 15 residues. CDR3 region: CASSPRTGGLETQYF. DNA of the CDR3: TGTGCCAGCAGCCCAAGGACAGGGGGATTGGAGACCCAGTACTTC.

V and J are TRBV20-1 and TRBJ2-7; D is possibly TRBD1 (6 bases). The CDR3 loop spans 16 amino acids. CDR1 is DFQATT and CDR2 is SNEGSKA in the germline V gene (reference sequence). The germline V and J ends were trimmed by 3 bases and 4 bases, with 22 bases remaining between them. CDR3 region: CSASRGTGQRWYEQYF. CDR3 bases: TGCAGTGCTAGTAGAGGCACAGGGCAAAGGTGGTACGAGCAGTACTTC.

This chain links TRBV5-1 with TRBJ2-5; TRBD1 matches 9 bases. The CDR3 sequence is 16 residues long. The V segment lost 3 bases and the J segment 9 bases; nucleotides outside the gene matches: 15. The germline CDR1 and CDR2 sequences are SGHRS and YFSETQ. The CDR3: CASSSTGTGLFMAQYF. As DNA, the CDR3 is TGCGCCAGCAGCTCGACCGGGACAGGGTTATTTATGGCCCAGTACTTC.

The chain links TRBV14 to TRBJ2-6; 14 positions match TRBD2. CDR3 size: 18 residues. Germline V gene data show CDR1 as SGHDN and CDR2 as FVKESK. Losses at the gene ends were 1 base for V and 1 base for J; bases not matched to a gene: 0. CDR3: CASSQGTSGRSGANVLTF. In DNA form, the CDR3 reads TGTGCCAGCAGCCAAGGGACTAGCGGGAGGTCTGGGGCCAACGTCCTGACTTTC.

The chain employs TRBV7-9 and TRBJ2-5; 7 nucleotides align to TRBD2. With 5 bases clipped from V and 3 bases from J, the junction kept 9 bases outside the gene matches. This CDR3 is 15 amino acids long. The germline CDR1 and CDR2 sequences are SEHNR and FQNEAQ (reference sequence). The CDR3 nucleotides are TGTGCCAGCAGCCCCTGGGGGAGGGGCGAAGAGACCCAGTACTTC. Encoded protein: CASSPWGRGEETQYF.